The 31 T cell receptor beta chains below were found in one sample sequenced in a study of blood T cell repertoires in COVID-19. Assay used: immunoSEQ multiplex PCR; TCRdb lists only in-frame clones, some missing. This table holds around 100,000 clones, 69% found once. The specimen was peripheral blood. The source of these receptors is a man older than 75 with acute or convalescent COVID-19.

The CDR3 region is CASSFLGLGTYEQYF. The CDR3 bases are TGTGCCAGCAGCTTTTTAGGACTAGGCACCTACGAGCAGTACTTC. The chain carries TRBV7-2 and TRBJ2-7, with 7 nucleotides matching TRBD2. J gave up 2 bases and V 3 bases, and 7 bases lay outside the gene matches. Germline CDR1 and CDR2: SGHTA and FQGNSA. CDR3 length: 15 residues.

The J gene is TRBJ2-1, the V gene TRBV5-1, with D tentatively TRBD2 (5 bases). CDR1 SGHRS and CDR2 YFSETQ come from the germline V gene. The CDR3 covers 14 residues. V was shortened by 4 bases and J by 2 bases, with 10 bases between the two germline ends. The CDR3 here is CASSPDGAYNEQFF. Here the CDR3 DNA reads TGCGCCAGCAGCCCCGACGGGGCCTACAATGAGCAGTTCTTC.

This clone was observed a few times. J is TRBJ2-1 and V is TRBV24-1, with D possibly TRBD2 on 5 matching bases. Germline CDR1 is KGHDR and CDR2 is SFDVKD. The ends were cut back, 1 base at V and 9 bases at J, with 9 bases in the middle. The CDR3 consists of 13 residues. Here the CDR3 reads CATSDFYGVEQFF. CDR3 DNA: TGTGCCACCAGTGATTTCTACGGGGTTGAGCAGTTCTTC.

The chain combines TRBV7-8 with TRBJ2-1, with TRBD2 identical over 7 bases. The germline CDR1 and CDR2 sequences are SGHVS and FQNEAQ. The CDR3 consists of 12 residues. The junction had 6 bases not matched to a gene; V was cut back by 8 bases and J by 8 bases. Here the CDR3 DNA reads TGTGCCAGCGCCGGCGGGGGTTATGAGCAGTTCTTC. Its translation is CASAGGGYEQFF.

A single count supports this clone. The chain is built from TRBV24-1 and TRBJ1-1, with 10 bases lining up with TRBD1. This CDR3 has 13 amino acids. Trimming at V came to 3 bases and at J to 11 bases, leaving 5 bases not matched to a gene. Germline-derived CDR1 and CDR2 are KGHDR and SFDVKD. The CDR3 DNA reads TGTGCCACCAGTGATGGGACAGGGGTTGGTGCTTTCTTT. Protein sequence: CATSDGTGVGAFF.

The V gene is TRBV11-2, the J gene TRBJ2-5; possibly TRBD2 for D (6 bases). Germline-derived CDR1 and CDR2 are SGHAT and FQNNGV. Trimming shortened V by 5 bases and J by 1 base, and 8 bases separated the two germline ends. CDR3 length: 13 residues. The CDR3: CASSGGTQETQYF. The CDR3 DNA follows: TGTGCCAGCAGCGGGGGGACCCAAGAGACCCAGTACTTC. Using reference TRBV11-2 and TRBJ2-5 for the parts outside the CDR3, the full variable domain is EAGVAQSPRYKIIEKRQSVAFWCNPISGHATLYWYQQILGQGPKLLIQFQNNGVVDDSQLPKDRFSAERLKGVDSTLKIQPAKLEDSAVYLCASSGGTQETQYFGPGTRLLVL.

V is TRBV11-2 and J is TRBJ2-1; the match to TRBD2 covers 7 bases. The J segment lost 4 bases and the V segment lost 1 base, leaving 4 bases of the junction unmatched. From germline, CDR1 is SGHAT and CDR2 FQNNGV. This CDR3 is 15 amino acids long. The CDR3 nucleotides are TGTGCCAGCAGCTTAGGGCGGGAGCTTTACAATGAGCAGTTCTTC. It codes for CASSLGRELYNEQFF.

This chain joins TRBV27 and TRBJ1-1; a weak D match, TRBD1 (5 bases). From germline, CDR1 is MNHEY and CDR2 SMNVEV (reference sequence). The CDR3 runs to 14 residues. Trimming shortened V by 5 bases and J by 4 bases, and 14 bases separated the two germline ends. CDR3 residues: CASSPARGGTEAFF. DNA for the CDR3: TGTGCCAGCAGTCCAGCGAGGGGAGGCACTGAAGCTTTCTTT.

The chain employs TRBV18 and TRBJ2-7; 9 bases map to TRBD2. V lost 5 bases, J lost 7 bases, and 12 bases stayed unmatched. Per germline, CDR1 KGHSH and CDR2 LQKENI. The length of the CDR3 is 15 residues. The CDR3 protein is CASSANSGRLGEQYF. The CDR3 bases are TGTGCCAGCTCAGCGAATAGCGGGAGACTAGGAGAGCAGTACTTC. Based on the CDR3 plus reference TRBV18 and TRBJ2-7, the full variable domain is NAGVMQNPRHLVRRRGQEARLRCSPMKGHSHVYWYRQLPEEGLKFMVYLQKENIIDESGMPKERFSAEFPKEGPSILRIQQVVRGDSAAYFCASSANSGRLGEQYFGPGTRLTVT.

This chain links TRBV28 with TRBJ2-7; a possible D gene is TRBD1 (9 bases). Germline loops: CDR1 MDHEN, CDR2 SYDVKM. Trimming left V 6 bases short and J 2 bases short, with 17 bases between. This CDR3 has 15 amino acids. CDR3 loop: CASSGGGQGTYEQYF. The DNA for the CDR3 is TGTGCCAGCAGCGGGGGGGGACAGGGAACCTACGAGCAGTACTTC.

The chain recombines TRBV2 with TRBJ1-5; D remains ambiguous. The ends were cut back, 3 bases at V and 0 bases at J, with 9 bases in the middle. The germline V gene has CDR1 SNHLY and CDR2 FYNNEI. This CDR3 is 15 amino acids long. In nucleotides, the CDR3 is TGTGCCAGCAGTGAGTCGGGTTATAGCAATCAGCCCCAGCATTTT. Protein sequence: CASSESGYSNQPQHF.

The chain employs TRBV6-1 and TRBJ1-4; the D gene is possibly TRBD1 (5 bases). The germline gives CDR1 MNHNS, CDR2 SASEGT. The CDR3 covers 18 residues. Trimming removed 4 bases at V and 0 bases at J, with 18 bases between. CDR3: CASSALWAGQATNEKLFF. In DNA form, the CDR3 reads TGTGCCAGCAGTGCCCTCTGGGCAGGGCAAGCAACTAATGAAAAACTGTTTTTT.

The chain is built from TRBV3-1 (or the pseudogene TRBV3-2) and TRBJ1-1; a possible D gene is TRBD1 (5 bases). Germline CDR1 reads LGHDT; CDR2 reads YNNKEL (reference sequence). This CDR3 spans 16 amino acids. The ends were cut back, 4 bases at V and 1 base at J, with 16 bases in the middle. The CDR3 spells CASSLGLGGTNTEAFF. CDR3 DNA sequence: TGTGCCAGCAGCCTAGGTTTAGGCGGGACGAACACTGAAGCTTTCTTT.

This clone was recorded a few times. The chain recombines TRBV4-1 with TRBJ1-5; D is perhaps TRBD1 (5 bases). The germline V gene has CDR1 MGHRA and CDR2 YSYEKL. The CDR3 extends over 14 amino acids. Trimming cost V 5 bases and J 4 bases, with 12 bases left between them. The CDR3 region has the DNA TGCGCCAGCAGCGAGCAGGGTGGAAATCAGCCCCAGCATTTT. It specifies CASSEQGGNQPQHF.

At least ten counts were recorded for this clone. Other DNA sequences in the same sample also yield this CDR3. The chain has TRBV7-2 and TRBJ1-1, with 7 bases fitting TRBD1. With V trimmed by 5 bases and J by 4 bases, 7 bases remained unmatched. Germline-derived CDR1 and CDR2 are SGHTA and FQGNSA. The CDR3 runs 14 residues. The CDR3 DNA sequence: TGTGCCAGCAGCCCAGGGACAGCTGGCACTGAAGCTTTCTTT. Protein: CASSPGTAGTEAFF.

This clone was picked up a small number of times. The chain links TRBV6-5 to TRBJ1-1, with 7 positions matching TRBD1. Per the germline V gene, CDR1 is MNHEY and CDR2 is SVGAGI. The ends lost 6 bases at V and 5 bases at J; junction bases unmatched: 6. This CDR3 contains 13 residues. CDR3 amino acids: CASRTGMVTEAFF. CDR3 bases: TGTGCCAGCAGGACAGGGATGGTGACTGAAGCTTTCTTT.

This chain links TRBV27 with TRBJ2-7, with D maybe TRBD1 (5 bases). The ends were cut back, 5 bases at V and 1 base at J, with 12 bases in the middle. Per germline, CDR1 MNHEY and CDR2 SMNVEV (reference sequence). The CDR3 sequence is 14 residues long. This CDR3 reads CASSIRVESYEQYF. The CDR3 region has the DNA TGTGCCAGCAGTATCAGGGTGGAGTCCTACGAGCAGTACTTC.

The chain combines TRBV5-8 with TRBJ2-1, with TRBD1 matching 9 bases. The CDR3 length is 15 residues. Unmatched junction bases numbered 11, after V lost 1 base and J lost 12 bases. Germline CDR1 SGHTS, CDR2 YDEGEE. CDR3 coding DNA: TGTGCCAGCAGCTTGCCGGACAGGGGCCGTCTGGGGCAGTTCTTC. This translates into CASSLPDRGRLGQFF.

The chain couples TRBV19 to TRBJ2-3; tentatively, D is TRBD1 or TRBD2 (9 bases each). This CDR3 region has 18 residues. The germline V gene encodes CDR1 LNHDA and CDR2 SQIVND (reference sequence). Deletions cut 5 bases from V and 4 bases from J, with 25 bases between. The CDR3 DNA sequence: TGTGCCAGTAGTGATGGACAGGGGCGTAGCGGGAGAGCAGATACGCAGTATTTT. Protein sequence: CASSDGQGRSGRADTQYF.

The chain links TRBV5-1 to TRBJ1-2; 11 bases line up with TRBD1. Looked up from germline, CDR1 is SGHRS and CDR2 is YFSETQ. The J segment lost 8 bases and the V segment lost 5 bases, leaving 8 bases of the junction unmatched. The CDR3 runs 14 residues. The CDR3 spells CASSTGTGGDGYTF. CDR3 in DNA: TGCGCCAGCAGTACCGGGACAGGGGGAGACGGCTACACCTTC.

J is TRBJ2-2 and V is TRBV6-5, with D tentatively TRBD1 (5 bases). Germline V lookup: CDR1 MNHEY, CDR2 SVGAGI. Trimming left V 6 bases short and J 4 bases short, with 15 bases between. The CDR3 has 15 amino acids. The CDR3: CASSQGPDSTGELFF. CDR3 DNA: TGTGCCAGCAGCCAAGGGCCAGACAGCACCGGGGAGCTGTTTTTT.

The chain couples TRBV24-1 to TRBJ2-7, with TRBD2 identical over 13 bases. Germline V gene data show CDR1 as KGHDR and CDR2 as SFDVKD. After removal of 5 bases from V and 3 bases from J, the junction contained 6 bases not matched to a gene. There are 16 residues in the CDR3. This CDR3 reads CATSAPTSGRNYEQYF. CDR3 bases: TGTGCCACCAGTGCCCCGACTAGCGGGAGGAACTACGAGCAGTACTTC.

The rearrangement links TRBV7-2 to TRBJ2-1; 9 positions match TRBD1. Unmatched junction bases numbered 13, after V lost 4 bases and J lost 12 bases. The CDR3 totals 15 residues. The V gene's germline CDR1 is SGHTA and CDR2 FQGNSA. The CDR3 region is CASSSGQGQVIVQFF. The CDR3 bases are TGTGCCAGCAGCTCCGGACAGGGGCAAGTAATAGTGCAGTTCTTC.

The V and J genes are TRBV5-1 and TRBJ2-1; possible D gene TRBD2, 5 bases. This CDR3 has 15 amino acids. The V gene's germline CDR1 is SGHRS and CDR2 YFSETQ. V gave up 4 bases and J gave up 0 bases, with 11 bases separating them. The CDR3 is CASSVSGGSYNEQFF. The CDR3 region has the DNA TGCGCCAGCAGCGTGAGCGGAGGCTCCTACAATGAGCAGTTCTTC.

This clone was seen a few times. The chain carries TRBV30 and TRBJ2-5; 14 bases are a match to TRBD2. CDR1 is GTSNPN and CDR2 is SVGIG in the germline V gene (reference sequence). With 3 bases clipped from V and 4 bases from J, the junction kept 4 bases outside the gene matches. This CDR3 contains 15 residues. CDR3 sequence reads: CAWRTGTSGRETQYF. CDR3 coding DNA: TGTGCCTGGAGAACCGGGACTAGCGGGAGAGAGACCCAGTACTTC.

The J gene is TRBJ2-5, the V gene TRBV4-3, with TRBD1 as a possible D gene (5 bases). The CDR3 runs 16 residues. From germline, CDR1 is LGHNA and CDR2 YSLEER. Deletions cut 0 bases from V and 3 bases from J, with 14 bases between. The CDR3 loop reads CASSQDRYRSEETQYF. The DNA for the CDR3 is TGCGCCAGCAGCCAAGATCGGTACAGGTCAGAAGAGACCCAGTACTTC.

The gene calls are TRBV19 and TRBJ1-1, with no clear D. Deletions cut 1 base from V and 1 base from J, with 7 bases between. The length of the CDR3 is 14 residues. CDR1 is LNHDA and CDR2 is SQIVND in the germline V gene (reference sequence). The chain's CDR3 is CASSIGPGNTEAFF. The CDR3 region has the DNA TGTGCCAGTAGTATAGGACCGGGGAACACTGAAGCTTTCTTT.

This clone was seen only a few times. The genes are TRBV9 and TRBJ2-1, with 9 bases lining up with TRBD2. The CDR3 is 16 amino acids. The germline CDR1 and CDR2 sequences are SGDLS and YYNGEE. V gave up 0 bases and J gave up 10 bases; unmatched junction bases: 11. This CDR3 reads CASSVGGGSGGKEQFF. CDR3 nucleotides: TGTGCCAGCAGCGTAGGAGGAGGTAGCGGGGGTAAGGAGCAGTTCTTC.

This clone was seen a single time. This chain joins TRBV4-1 and TRBJ1-6; tentatively, D is TRBD1 (6 bases). Germline CDR1 reads MGHRA; CDR2 reads YSYEKL. This CDR3 has 17 residues. Trimming took off 1 base at V and 0 bases at J, with 10 bases between the two ends. The CDR3 DNA reads TGCGCCAGCAGCCAAGGGACAGCCGTCTCCTATAATTCACCCCTCCACTTT. It translates to CASSQGTAVSYNSPLHF.

The V and J genes are TRBV19 and TRBJ2-2, with 8 bases matching TRBD1. Germline values: CDR1 LNHDA, CDR2 SQIVND (reference sequence). The ends lost 5 bases at V and 4 bases at J; junction bases unmatched: 9. The length of the CDR3 is 16 residues. Here the CDR3 DNA reads TGTGCCAGTAGTGCCTGGACAGGGACCCGCACCGGGGAGCTGTTTTTT. Protein sequence: CASSAWTGTRTGELFF.

This rearrangement joins TRBV7-3 to TRBJ2-7, with D tentatively TRBD1 (5 bases). The germline V gene has CDR1 SGHTA and CDR2 FQGTGA. The ends were cut back, 2 bases at V and 1 base at J, with 9 bases in the middle. There are 14 residues in the CDR3. In DNA form, the CDR3 reads TGTGCCAGCAGCTTAGGTGCAGGGTCCTACGAGCAGTACTTC. This translates into CASSLGAGSYEQYF.